The 20 T cell receptor beta chains listed next were all sequenced from one sample in a study of spatial heterogeneity in lung cancer. Time point here: sample taken at primary tumor resection. Whole RNA obtained from tumor, nontumor lung or frozen PBMC underwent sequencing without sorting. A single record per CDR3 protein comes from TCRdb applying MiXCR to the 5' RACE reads. The profile covers about 36,000 distinct CDR3 sequences, with less than 5.5% appearing a single time and 25% to 35% taken by the ten largest. The source was PBMCs, collected at surgery. These receptors came from a female donor with early-stage non-small cell lung cancer.

In this sample, this clonotype turned up many times. The chain links TRBV7-3 to TRBJ1-1; D is ambiguous. The germline CDR1 and CDR2 sequences are SGHTA and FQGTGA. The CDR3 runs 14 residues. Trimming cost V 1 base and J 7 bases, with 13 bases left between them. CDR3 protein: CASSLSRVTGEAFF. The DNA of the CDR3 is TGTGCCAGCAGCTTAAGTCGGGTGACGGGTGAAGCTTTCTTT. Supplemented by reference TRBV7-3 and TRBJ1-1, the full variable domain reads GAGVSQTPSNKVTEKGKYVELRCDPISGHTALYWYRQSLGQGPEFLIYFQGTGAADDSGLPNDRFFAVRPEGSVSTLKIQRTERGDSAVYLCASSLSRVTGEAFFGQGTRLTVV.

This clonotype was recorded at least ten times. The rearrangement links TRBV5-1 to TRBJ2-5, with D perhaps TRBD2 (5 bases). This CDR3 has 14 residues. The ends were cut back, 2 bases at V and 2 bases at J, with 10 bases in the middle. Germline CDR1 SGHRS, CDR2 YFSETQ. In DNA form, the CDR3 reads TGCGCCAGCAGCTTTGTACTAGGACAAGAGACCCAGTACTTC. Protein sequence: CASSFVLGQETQYF.

This clonotype has a count of ten or more. The chain employs TRBV7-8 and TRBJ1-2; possibly TRBD1 for D (5 bases). The V end was cut by 5 bases, the J end by 6 bases, with 16 bases between. From germline, CDR1 is SGHVS and CDR2 FQNEAQ. The CDR3 loop spans 14 amino acids. This CDR3 reads CASSPGGEIDGYTF. CDR3 DNA sequence: TGTGCCAGCAGCCCAGGAGGGGAGATTGATGGCTACACCTTC.

In its sample, this clonotype was seen a few times. The rearrangement links TRBV5-5 to TRBJ2-1, with D maybe TRBD1 (5 bases). Germline lookup yields CDR1 SGHKS and CDR2 YYEKEE (reference sequence). The CDR3 has 15 amino acids. V dropped 4 bases and J dropped 6 bases, with 17 bases sitting between them. CDR3 sequence: CASSPRDSDTNEQFF. The CDR3 DNA is TGTGCCAGCAGCCCCCGTGACAGCGATACCAATGAGCAGTTCTTC.

This clonotype was seen a handful of times. The chain joins TRBV11-2 to TRBJ2-1; a weak D match, TRBD1 (5 bases). The V and J ends lost 3 bases and 6 bases respectively, with 15 bases between them. Germline-derived CDR1 and CDR2 are SGHAT and FQNNGV. The CDR3 consists of 15 residues. The CDR3 nucleotides read TGTGCCAGCAGCTTGATCTCCAGGGCCCTCAATGAGCAGTTCTTC. It yields the protein CASSLISRALNEQFF.

This clonotype was observed many times. The genes are TRBV3-1 and TRBJ1-6; D ambiguous. Germline V gene data show CDR1 as LGHDT and CDR2 as YNNKEL (reference sequence). The V end lost 0 bases, the J end lost 8 bases, and 5 bases lay between the germline ends. The CDR3 runs 13 residues. The CDR3 sequence: CASSQDWYSPLHF. CDR3 nucleotide sequence: TGTGCCAGCAGCCAAGATTGGTATTCACCCCTCCACTTT.

In this sample, this clonotype turned up many times. The V call is TRBV20-1, the J call TRBJ2-7, with D uncertain. The V end was cut by 3 bases, the J end by 0 bases, with 12 bases between. The CDR3 is made up of 14 amino acids. Germline-derived CDR1 and CDR2 are DFQATT and SNEGSKA (reference sequence). CDR3 in DNA: TGCAGTGCTAGTCCCCCACTAAGCTCCTACGAGCAGTACTTC. Its translation is CSASPPLSSYEQYF.

The sample holds many counts of this clonotype. This chain connects TRBV6-5 to TRBJ2-6; tentative D call: TRBD2 (6 bases). The CDR3 covers 14 residues. V lost 8 bases and J lost 2, with 10 bases in between. Germline-derived CDR1 and CDR2 are MNHEY and SVGAGI. CDR3 residues: CASRPGAGANVLTF. DNA of the CDR3: TGTGCCAGCCGACCGGGAGCTGGGGCCAACGTCCTGACTTTC.

The sample holds many counts of this clonotype. The CDR3 here is CSVEGRTGQGYNEQFF. DNA for the CDR3: TGCAGCGTTGAAGGCCGCACGGGACAGGGATACAATGAGCAGTTCTTC. The chain couples TRBV29-1 to TRBJ2-1; 9 bases align to TRBD1. Germline V gives CDR1 SQVTM, CDR2 ANQGSEA. J lost 4 bases, V lost 1 base, and 8 bases had no gene match. This CDR3 spans 16 amino acids.

This clonotype has ten or more counts. The chain recombines TRBV6-2 or TRBV6-3 with TRBJ2-4, with D possibly matching TRBD1 (6 bases). There are 12 residues in the CDR3. Germline values: CDR1 MNHEY, CDR2 SVGEGT. V was shortened by 4 bases and J by 9 bases, with 10 bases between the two germline ends. DNA for the CDR3: TGTGCCAGCAGTTTCCTAGGGGGCATTCAGTACTTC. As protein: CASSFLGGIQYF.

Ten or more counts support this clonotype. The chain recombines TRBV25-1 with TRBJ1-3; 7 nucleotides line up with TRBD1. J lost 0 bases, V lost 3 bases, and 11 bases had no gene match. The CDR3 covers 18 residues. The germline gives CDR1 MGHDK, CDR2 SYGVNS. CDR3 nucleotides: TGTGCCAGCAGTGACTCCTCCGGGACAGCCAGCTCTGGAAACACCATATATTTT. It specifies CASSDSSGTASSGNTIYF.

This clonotype was seen more than once but under ten times. V usage is TRBV7-2 and J usage is TRBJ2-7; maybe TRBD2 (6 bases). With 3 bases removed from V and 3 bases from J, the gap between germline ends came to 12 bases. This CDR3 region has 14 residues. CDR1 and CDR2 from the germline V gene are SGHTA and FQGNSA. The CDR3 DNA reads as TGTGCCAGCAGCTTGGGTGGGGGGAACTACGAGCAGTACTTC. Protein sequence: CASSLGGGNYEQYF.

This clonotype showed up many times. The rearrangement joins TRBV6-5 to TRBJ2-7, with 10 bases fitting TRBD1. This CDR3 comprises 15 residues. Trimming removed 4 bases from V and 3 bases from J; junction bases left unmatched: 6. Germline V gene lookup returns CDR1 MNHEY and CDR2 SVGAGI. The CDR3 coding sequence is TGTGCCAGCAGTTCGGACCGGGACAGGGGCTACGAGCAGTACTTC. As protein: CASSSDRDRGYEQYF.

The sample holds a few counts of this clonotype. V is TRBV11-2 and J is TRBJ1-1; D gene uncertain. Trimming removed 1 base at V and 4 bases at J, with 13 bases between. Germline V gene data show CDR1 as SGHAT and CDR2 as FQNNGV. CDR3 length: 15 residues. CDR3 nucleotides: TGTGCCAGCAGCTTAGGACGTCTCCGCATCACTGAAGCTTTCTTT. It specifies CASSLGRLRITEAFF.

This clonotype was found many times. This chain connects TRBV19 to TRBJ2-3, with TRBD2 matching 11 bases. Germline lookup yields CDR1 LNHDA and CDR2 SQIVND (reference sequence). V lost 0 bases and J lost 4; bases outside the gene matches: 9. This CDR3 contains 18 residues. The CDR3 region has the DNA TGTGCCAGTAGTATAGACCGCCGACTAGCGGGGAATCCAGATACGCAGTATTTT. Translating it yields CASSIDRRLAGNPDTQYF. Together with reference TRBV19 and TRBJ2-3, the CDR3 gives the full variable domain: DGGITQSPKYLFRKEGQNVTLSCEQNLNHDAMYWYRQDPGQGLRLIYYSQIVNDFQKGDIAEGYSVSREKKESFPLTVTSAQKNPTAFYLCASSIDRRLAGNPDTQYFGPGTRLTVL.

This chain links TRBV13 with TRBJ2-7, with unresolved D. V was pared by 3 bases and J by 4 bases, with 19 bases between. The CDR3 covers 16 residues. Germline lookup yields CDR1 PRHDT and CDR2 FYEKMQ (reference sequence). CDR3: CASSFHPPGPPYEQYF. Written as DNA, the CDR3 is TGTGCCAGCAGCTTCCACCCCCCGGGCCCCCCATACGAGCAGTACTTC.

In its sample, this clonotype was seen many times. The V gene is TRBV7-9, the J gene TRBJ2-1; tentative D call: TRBD2 (6 bases). Germline values: CDR1 SEHNR, CDR2 FQNEAQ (reference sequence). The CDR3 spans 14 residues. Trimming took 1 base from V and 4 from J, leaving 8 bases between them. The CDR3 DNA sequence: TGTGCCAGCAGCTTAGGAGGAGGGTACAATGAGCAGTTCTTC. It codes for CASSLGGGYNEQFF.

Many counts were recorded for this clonotype. The rearrangement joins TRBV3-1 to TRBJ2-7, with 9 bases lining up with TRBD2. The CDR3 has 16 residues. V was pared by 0 bases and J by 3 bases, with 6 bases of the junction left unmatched. Germline CDR1 is LGHDT and CDR2 is YNNKEL (reference sequence). Here the CDR3 reads CASSQDRTSGRYEQYF. In DNA form, the CDR3 reads TGTGCCAGCAGCCAAGATAGAACTAGCGGGCGCTACGAGCAGTACTTC.

This clonotype was detected only a few times. The chain carries TRBV12-3 or TRBV12-4 and TRBJ1-5; D is perhaps TRBD1 (6 bases). Trimming removed 5 bases from V and 3 bases from J, with 11 bases in between. This CDR3 spans 14 amino acids. Here the CDR3 DNA reads TGTGCCAGCAGTGTATGGGACACCAATCAGCCCCAGCATTTT. Residues: CASSVWDTNQPQHF.

This clonotype appeared many times. The chain combines TRBV5-1 with TRBJ1-3, with D possibly TRBD1 on 5 matching bases. V lost 4 bases to trimming and J lost 4 bases, with 12 bases between them. The germline V gene encodes CDR1 SGHRS and CDR2 YFSETQ. There are 14 residues in the CDR3. The CDR3 region has the DNA TGCGCCAGCAGCCCCGGGACGGCCGGAAACACCATATATTTT. This translates into CASSPGTAGNTIYF. The entire variable domain, with the rest obtained from reference TRBV5-1 and TRBJ1-3, is as follows: KAGVTQTPRYLIKTRGQQVTLSCSPISGHRSVSWYQQTPGQGLQFLFEYFSETQRNKGNFPGRFSGRQFSNSRSEMNVSTLELGDSALYLCASSPGTAGNTIYFGEGSWLTVV.